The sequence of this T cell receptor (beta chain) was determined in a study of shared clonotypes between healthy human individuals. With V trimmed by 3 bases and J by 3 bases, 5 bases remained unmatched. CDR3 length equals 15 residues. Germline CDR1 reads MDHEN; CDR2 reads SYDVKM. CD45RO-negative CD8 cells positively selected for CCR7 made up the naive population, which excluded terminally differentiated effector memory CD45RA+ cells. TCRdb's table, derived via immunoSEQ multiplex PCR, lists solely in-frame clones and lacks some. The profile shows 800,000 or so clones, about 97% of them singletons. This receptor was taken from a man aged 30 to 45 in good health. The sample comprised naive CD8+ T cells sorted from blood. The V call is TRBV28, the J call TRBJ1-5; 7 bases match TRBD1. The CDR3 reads CASSLTGWVNQPQHF. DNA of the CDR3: TGTGCCAGCAGTTTGACAGGGTGGGTCAATCAGCCCCAGCATTTT.